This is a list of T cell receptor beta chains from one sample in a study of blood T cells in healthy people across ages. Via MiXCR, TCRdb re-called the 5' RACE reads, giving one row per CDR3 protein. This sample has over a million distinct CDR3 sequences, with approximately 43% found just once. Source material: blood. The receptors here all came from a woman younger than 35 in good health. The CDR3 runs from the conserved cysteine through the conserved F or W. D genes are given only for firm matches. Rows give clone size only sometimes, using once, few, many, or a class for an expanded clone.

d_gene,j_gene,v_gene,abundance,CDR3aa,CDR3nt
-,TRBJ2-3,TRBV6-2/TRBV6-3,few,CASSYGARSDTQYF,TGTGCCAGCAGTTATGGGGCGAGGTCAGATACGCAGTATTTT
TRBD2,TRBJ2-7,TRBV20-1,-,CSASEGGTSRDEQYF,TGCAGTGCTAGCGAAGGGGGGACTAGCAGGGACGAGCAGTACTTC
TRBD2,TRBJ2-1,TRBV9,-,CASSSTSGGAYNEQFF,TGTGCCAGCAGCTCCACTAGCGGGGGAGCCTACAATGAGCAGTTCTTC
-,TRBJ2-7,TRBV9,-,CASSGREVTYEQYF,TGTGCCAGCAGCGGTCGAGAGGTTACCTACGAGCAGTACTTC
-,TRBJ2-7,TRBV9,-,CASSASPLNEQYF,TGTGCCAGCAGCGCGTCCCCTCTCAATGAGCAGTACTTC
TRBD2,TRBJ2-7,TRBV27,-,CASSSTTSGSYEQYF,TGTGCCAGCAGTTCAACGACTAGCGGGAGCTACGAGCAGTACTTC
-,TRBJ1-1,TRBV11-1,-,CASSFDGSLDTEAFF,TGTGCCAGCAGCTTCGACGGGAGCCTTGACACTGAAGCTTTCTTT
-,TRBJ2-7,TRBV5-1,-,CASREPESYEQYF,TGCGCCAGCAGGGAACCAGAATCCTACGAGCAGTACTTC
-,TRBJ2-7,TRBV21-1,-,CASSKPGPPGSYNEQYF,TGTGCCAGCAGCAAACCGGGACCGCCAGGCTCCTACAATGAGCAGTACTTC
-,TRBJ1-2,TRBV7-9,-,CASSVDSAYGYTF,TGTGCCAGCAGCGTTGACAGCGCCTATGGCTACACCTTC
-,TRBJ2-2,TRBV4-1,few,CASSQVPTTGELFF,TGCGCCAGCAGCCAAGTTCCGACTACCGGGGAGCTGTTTTTT
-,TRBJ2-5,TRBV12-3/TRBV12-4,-,CASSSWGSETQYF,TGTGCCAGCAGTAGCTGGGGGTCGGAGACCCAGTACTTC
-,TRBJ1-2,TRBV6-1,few,CASSEMTAPNYGYTF,TGTGCCAGCAGTGAAATGACAGCACCTAACTATGGCTACACCTTC
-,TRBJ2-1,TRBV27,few,CASSLAESPYNEQFF,TGTGCCAGCAGTTTAGCGGAGTCACCGTACAATGAGCAGTTCTTC
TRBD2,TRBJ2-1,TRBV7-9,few,CASSRASGSWNEQFF,TGTGCCAGCAGCAGGGCTAGCGGGAGTTGGAATGAGCAGTTCTTC
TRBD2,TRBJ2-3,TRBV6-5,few,CASRLTSGAWEDTQYF,TGTGCCAGCAGACTAACTAGCGGGGCGTGGGAAGATACGCAGTATTTT
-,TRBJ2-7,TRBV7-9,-,CASSPDYSPYEQYF,TGTGCCAGCAGCCCGGACTACTCCCCCTACGAGCAGTACTTC
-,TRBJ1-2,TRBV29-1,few,CSVADNNYGYTF,TGCAGCGTGGCTGACAATAACTATGGCTACACCTTC
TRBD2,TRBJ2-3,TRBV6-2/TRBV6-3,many,CASSYGLATDTQYF,TGCGCCAGCAGCTACGGACTAGCAACAGATACGCAGTATTTT
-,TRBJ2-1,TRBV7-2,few,CASSLPGETIEQFF,TGTGCCAGCAGCTTGCCGGGGGAAACAATTGAGCAGTTCTTC
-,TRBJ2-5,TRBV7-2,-,CASSVEIRLGEQYF,TGTGCCAGCAGCGTAGAAATCAGGCTCGGAGAGCAGTACTTC
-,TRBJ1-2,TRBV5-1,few,CASSLGTVSREHGYTF,TGCGCCAGCAGCTTGGGGACAGTTTCGCGGGAGCATGGCTACACCTTC
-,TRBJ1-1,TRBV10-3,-,CAISSRQENTEAFF,TGTGCCATCAGCTCCCGACAGGAGAACACTGAAGCTTTCTTT
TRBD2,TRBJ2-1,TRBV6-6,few,CASFPIAGLSYNEQFF,TGTGCCAGCTTCCCGATAGCGGGCCTTTCCTACAATGAGCAGTTCTTC
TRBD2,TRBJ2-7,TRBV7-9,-,CASSPWATSGSYNEQYF,TGTGCCAGCAGCCCCTGGGCAACTAGCGGCTCCTACAATGAGCAGTACTTC
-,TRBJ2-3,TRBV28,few,CASSLESGDTDTQYF,TGTGCCAGCAGTTTAGAGAGTGGCGACACAGATACGCAGTATTTT
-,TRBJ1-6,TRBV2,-,CASTKSTVKGGSPLHF,TGTGCCAGCACCAAATCGACAGTTAAGGGAGGTTCACCCCTCCACTTT
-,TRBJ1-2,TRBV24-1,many,CATSDLPTDNYGYTF,TGTGCCACCAGTGATTTGCCCACGGATAACTATGGCTACACCTTC
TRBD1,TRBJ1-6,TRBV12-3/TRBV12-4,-,CASRPTAGTGYNSPPHF,TGTGCCAGCAGACCTACTGCCGGGACAGGCTATAATTCACCCCCCCACTTT